The 24 T cell receptor beta chains below all came from one sample that was sequenced in a study of human T cells and chemical hapten exposure. TCRdb passed the RACE reads through MiXCR, listing each CDR3 protein once. This table has 350,000 or so distinct CDR3 sequences, roughly 6.9% appearing once. Specified time point: patch test 1, 2 weeks after DPC sensitization. Indicated treatment: therapeutic diphenylcyclopropenone sensitization with weekly scalp DPC. Sequences were derived from whole blood, sampled in connection with sensitization to the hapten diphenylcyclopropenone (DPC). The receptors come from a woman younger than 30 with alopecia areata. Some clones in this sample may be carry-over from other donors' samples.

This clonotype was seen a handful of times. CDR3: CASSLETSGGSSGTQYF. CDR3 in DNA: TGTGCCAGCAGCTTAGAAACTAGCGGGGGGTCCTCGGGTACGCAGTATTTT. The chain is built from TRBV7-2 and TRBJ2-3; the match to TRBD2 covers 12 bases. Germline V gene lookup returns CDR1 SGHTA and CDR2 FQGNSA. J gave up 8 bases and V 1 base, and 10 bases lay outside the gene matches. The CDR3 spans 17 residues. The full variable domain, in which reference TRBV7-2 and TRBJ2-3 provide the parts outside the CDR3, is GAGVSQSPSNKVTEKGKDVELRCDPISGHTALYWYRQSLGQGLEFLIYFQGNSAPDKSGLPSDRFSAERTGGSVSTLTIQRTQQEDSAVYLCASSLETSGGSSGTQYFGPGTRLTVL.

This clonotype was observed a few times. V gene TRBV12-3 or TRBV12-4 combines with J gene TRBJ1-5; 8 nucleotides agree with TRBD1. The CDR3 totals 15 residues. V lost 4 bases and J lost 2; bases outside the gene matches: 4. The CDR3 region has the DNA TGTGCCAGCAGTTCCCAACAGGGGGGCAATCAGCCCCAGCATTTT. Protein sequence: CASSSQQGGNQPQHF.

This clonotype appeared a few times. The V and J genes are TRBV6-1 and TRBJ2-7; 10 nucleotides agree with TRBD1. In germline, CDR1 is MNHNS, CDR2 SASEGT. V lost 8 bases and J lost 3; bases outside the gene matches: 1. The CDR3 is made up of 12 amino acids. DNA for the CDR3: TGTGCCAGCGGGGACAGGGGCTACGAGCAGTACTTC. Translated: CASGDRGYEQYF.

Many counts were recorded for this clonotype. The V gene is TRBV5-1, the J gene TRBJ2-7; D may be TRBD2 (6 bases). This CDR3 has 13 residues. Germline loops: CDR1 SGHRS, CDR2 YFSETQ. V was cut by 7 bases and J by 3 bases, with 14 bases left in between. CDR3 sequence reads: CASGGDGSYEQYF. The DNA for the CDR3 is TGCGCCAGCGGAGGGGACGGCAGCTACGAGCAGTACTTC.

This clonotype was counted ten times or more. V gene TRBV12-3 or TRBV12-4 combines with J gene TRBJ2-3; D gene unclear. This CDR3 contains 14 residues. V shed 6 bases and J shed 4 bases, with 14 bases lying between them. The DNA of the CDR3 is TGTGCCAGCAGACCCAACCCAGTAGCAGATACGCAGTATTTT. It encodes CASRPNPVADTQYF.

In its sample, this clonotype was seen a few times. V gene TRBV28 combines with J gene TRBJ1-4, with a tentative D call TRBD1 (6 bases). Germline V gene lookup returns CDR1 MDHEN and CDR2 SYDVKM. CDR3 length: 16 amino acids. Trimming removed 2 bases at V and 6 bases at J, with 16 bases between. DNA for the CDR3: TGTGCCAGCAGTTTAAATCTGGCAGGGGTACATGAAAAACTGTTTTTT. Protein: CASSLNLAGVHEKLFF.

This clonotype was seen more than once but under ten times. V usage is TRBV20-1 and J usage is TRBJ1-6, with D hard to call. CDR1 DFQATT and CDR2 SNEGSKA come from the germline V gene (reference sequence). The CDR3 is 13 amino acids. Between the trimmed V and J ends, which lost 3 bases and 8 bases, there was a span of 11 bases. This chain's CDR3 is CSASSILDSPLHF. The CDR3 DNA reads as TGCAGTGCTAGCTCCATCCTTGATTCACCCCTCCACTTT.

The rearrangement links TRBV5-1 to TRBJ2-2, with D possibly matching TRBD2 (6 bases). The CDR3 runs 16 residues. The V gene lost 4 bases and the J gene lost 5 bases, with 18 bases spanning the gap. Germline CDR1 and CDR2: SGHRS and YFSETQ. CDR3 amino acids: CASSDGRTAGTGELFF. CDR3 nucleotide sequence: TGCGCCAGCAGCGATGGGAGGACGGCGGGGACCGGGGAGCTGTTTTTT.

This clonotype was seen a few times. This sequence joins TRBV12-3 or TRBV12-4 and TRBJ2-7, with TRBD1 matching 7 bases. The junction had 8 bases not matched to a gene; V was cut back by 4 bases and J by 2 bases. CDR3 size: 15 residues. The CDR3 sequence: CASSSTGTVAYEQYF. The CDR3 DNA follows: TGTGCCAGCAGTTCGACCGGGACAGTTGCCTACGAGCAGTACTTC.

This chain links TRBV12-3 or TRBV12-4 with TRBJ1-2, with no clear D. This CDR3 has 12 amino acids. V dropped 5 bases and J dropped 2 bases, with 6 bases sitting between them. CDR3 sequence: CASSAANYGYTF. As DNA, the CDR3 is TGTGCCAGCAGTGCAGCGAACTATGGCTACACCTTC.

The table lists this clonotype with a few counts. This chain uses TRBV10-3 with TRBJ2-6; weak D call: TRBD2 (6 bases). Per the germline V gene, CDR1 is ENHRY and CDR2 is SYGVKD. V lost 6 bases, J lost 0 bases, and 9 bases lay in between. CDR3 length: 15 residues. The CDR3 is CAISGGDSGANVLTF. CDR3 in DNA: TGTGCCATCAGCGGAGGGGACTCTGGGGCCAACGTCCTGACTTTC.

This clonotype was picked up a small number of times. CDR3 in amino acids: CASSYARDYGYTF. In DNA, the CDR3 is TGTGCCAGCAGTTACGCCAGGGACTATGGCTACACCTTC. V is TRBV6-2 or TRBV6-3 and J is TRBJ1-2; tentative D call: TRBD1 (5 bases). Trimming shortened V by 2 bases and J by 3 bases, and 7 bases separated the two germline ends. Per germline, CDR1 MNHEY and CDR2 SVGEGT. This CDR3 comprises 13 residues.

This chain connects TRBV4-1 to TRBJ2-7, with unresolved D. The germline CDR1 and CDR2 sequences are MGHRA and YSYEKL. CDR3 length: 14 residues. The V gene lost 3 bases and the J gene lost 3 bases, with 12 bases spanning the gap. Here the CDR3 reads CASSHVVGYYEQYF. DNA of the CDR3: TGCGCCAGCAGCCACGTAGTTGGTTACTACGAGCAGTACTTC.

The CDR3 DNA reads TGCAGTGCTAGGGCAGGGGTAACCTACGAGCAGTACTTC. Protein sequence: CSARAGVTYEQYF. The chain links TRBV20-1 to TRBJ2-7; a weak D match, TRBD1 (6 bases). V lost 3 bases and J lost 2, with 11 bases in between. Germline CDR1 and CDR2: DFQATT and SNEGSKA (reference sequence). There are 13 residues in the CDR3.

The chain has TRBV29-1 and TRBJ1-1; weak D call: TRBD1 (5 bases). Germline V gives CDR1 SQVTM, CDR2 ANQGSEA. V lost 6 bases and J lost 1, with 18 bases in between. This CDR3 is built from 15 residues. In DNA form, the CDR3 reads TGCAGCGTCATAGGGGTTTCCAGCTCGAACACTGAAGCTTTCTTT. Its protein is CSVIGVSSSNTEAFF.

The table lists this clonotype with many counts. A junction boundary mismatches the germline segment, possibly from a read error. The chain uses TRBV5-4 and TRBJ1-1; TRBD1 aligns across 8 bases. Germline-derived CDR1 and CDR2 are SGHNT and YYREEE (reference sequence). The CDR3 length is 13 residues. CDR3 sequence: CASSSDRGTEAFF. CDR3 coding DNA: TGCGCCAGCAGCTCCGACAGGGGCACTGAAGCTTTCTTT.

This clonotype was seen a handful of times. The chain joins TRBV6-6 to TRBJ1-6, with a possible D match to TRBD1 (6 bases). CDR3 length: 17 residues. CDR1 and CDR2 from the germline V gene are MNHNY and SVGAGI (reference sequence). Trimming pared 2 bases from V and 1 base from J, leaving 12 bases between. CDR3 sequence (DNA): TGTGCCAGCAGTTACGAACACCAGGGGTCCTATAATTCACCCCTCCACTTT. Protein: CASSYEHQGSYNSPLHF.

This sequence joins TRBV10-3 and TRBJ1-2, with 10 bases that match TRBD1. Germline V lookup: CDR1 ENHRY, CDR2 SYGVKD. The CDR3 consists of 17 residues. V lost 0 bases, J lost 8 bases, and 12 bases stayed unmatched. CDR3 protein: CAISESPGTGVEEGYTF. In DNA form, the CDR3 reads TGTGCCATCAGTGAGTCCCCGGGGACAGGGGTAGAGGAAGGCTACACCTTC.

This clonotype was seen at least ten times. The CDR3 here is CASSPLERGPLRLFF. The CDR3 coding sequence is TGTGCCAGCAGTCCGCTTGAGAGGGGCCCATTGAGGCTGTTTTTT. The V and J genes are TRBV12-3 or TRBV12-4 and TRBJ2-2; perhaps D is TRBD1 or TRBD2 (5 bases each). The CDR3 totals 15 residues. V was shortened by 5 bases and J by 13 bases, with 23 bases between the two germline ends.

This clonotype was observed at least ten times. The chain combines TRBV6-1 with TRBJ2-7; the D call may be TRBD1 or TRBD2 (5 bases each). Germline CDR1 reads MNHNS; CDR2 reads SASEGT. This CDR3 is 13 amino acids long. The V and J ends lost 2 bases and 6 bases respectively, with 11 bases between them. The CDR3 spells CASSESGTGEQYF. CDR3 in DNA: TGTGCCAGCAGTGAATCAGGGACCGGCGAGCAGTACTTC.

The CDR3 loop reads CASSRQGAPNTGELFF. In DNA form, the CDR3 reads TGTGCCAGCAGTCGACAGGGGGCACCGAACACCGGGGAGCTGTTTTTT. V is TRBV2 and J is TRBJ2-2; 10 bases line up with TRBD1. The ends lost 5 bases at V and 0 bases at J; junction bases unmatched: 3. The CDR3 spans 16 residues. In germline, CDR1 is SNHLY, CDR2 FYNNEI.

The sample holds a few counts of this clonotype. CDR3 bases: TGTGCCAGCAGCTTCGCCGGTCTTAAGGTGACTGAAGCTTTCTTT. Translated, it gives CASSFAGLKVTEAFF. The chain has TRBV5-6 and TRBJ1-1; D is unclear. Trimming took off 2 bases at V and 5 bases at J, with 16 bases between the two ends. There are 15 residues in the CDR3. The germline gives CDR1 SGHDT, CDR2 YYEEEE.

This clonotype was picked up a small number of times. The chain employs TRBV29-1 and TRBJ1-2, with D hard to call. This CDR3 comprises 11 residues. The V gene's germline CDR1 is SQVTM and CDR2 ANQGSEA. The V and J ends lost 4 bases and 4 bases respectively, with 7 bases between them. In nucleotides, the CDR3 is TGCAGCGTTGCGGCAGTCTATGGCTACACCTTC. It yields the protein CSVAAVYGYTF.

The table lists this clonotype with many counts. The chain is built from TRBV6-1 and TRBJ2-3, with 8 positions matching TRBD1. Looked up from germline, CDR1 is MNHNS and CDR2 is SASEGT. V was clipped by 4 bases and J by 4 bases; unmatched bases: 7. The CDR3 loop spans 15 amino acids. This chain's CDR3 is CASSATGGGADTQYF. The CDR3, as DNA: TGTGCCAGCAGTGCAACAGGGGGAGGCGCAGATACGCAGTATTTT.